This is a list of T cell receptor beta chains from one sample in a study of CD8 T cells in Susac syndrome. MiXCR, run by TCRdb on the immunoSEQ multiplex PCR reads, gives a single entry per CDR3 protein. The sample contains some 140,000 distinct CDR3 sequences, approximately 95% of which appear only once. Sequencing input: CD8+ T cells from PBMCs. Receptor source: a human donor with Susac syndrome. CDR3s include the opening cysteine and the closing phenylalanine or tryptophan.

j_gene | v_gene | CDR3aa
TRBJ1-5 | TRBV28 | CASSVGLGSNQPQHF
TRBJ1-4 | TRBV6-6 | CASTTDDNEKLFF
TRBJ2-6 | TRBV20-1 | CSARDPSGDVSGANVLTF
TRBJ1-1 | TRBV7-9 | CASSPGDRSGTEAFF
TRBJ2-7 | TRBV5-1 | CASSLRPDEQYF
TRBJ1-2 | TRBV14 | CASSQKGDQGVYGYTF
TRBJ2-7 | TRBV12-3/TRBV12-4 | CASSLWTSTHEQYF
TRBJ1-2 | TRBV19 | CASSLGANYGYTF
TRBJ2-7 | TRBV20-1 | CSARDGNAHDRNEQYF
TRBJ2-3 | TRBV18 | CASSPPDRDRDTQYF